One sample yielded the 3 T cell receptor beta chains listed below, sequenced in a study of blood T cells in healthy people across ages. Next came a second PCR, run for about 7 to 12 cycles, which used a sample-barcoded 5' primer along with a J-beta primer mix. TCRdb used MiXCR to reprocess the 5' RACE reads, holding one entry per CDR3 protein. The sample records fewer than 800,000 distinct CDR3 sequences, 49% being singletons. The source material was blood. The origin of the receptors is a woman aged 60-70 years in good health.

This clonotype showed up just a few times. CDR3 in amino acids: CASSLRLGDYGYTF. In DNA, the CDR3 is TGTGCCAGCAGTTTAAGGTTAGGGGACTATGGCTACACCTTC. J is TRBJ1-2 and V is TRBV27; D may be TRBD1 (5 bases). V lost 2 bases, J lost 3 bases, and 10 bases lay in between. CDR3 length: 14 amino acids. Germline V CDR1 and CDR2: MNHEY, SMNVEV (reference sequence).

CDR3 bases: TGTGCCAGCAGCCGGACTAGCGGGACGGTCACCGGGGAGCTGTTTTTT. It is translated as CASSRTSGTVTGELFF. The chain recombines TRBV7-8 with TRBJ2-2, with 12 bases identical to TRBD2. The length of the CDR3 is 16 residues. Germline CDR1 and CDR2: SGHVS and FQNEAQ. With V trimmed by 5 bases and J by 4 bases, 5 bases remained unmatched.

This clonotype was counted only a few times. This chain connects TRBV7-9 to TRBJ2-7; D uncertain. Trimming pared 5 bases from V and 3 bases from J, leaving 11 bases between. Germline-derived CDR1 and CDR2 are SEHNR and FQNEAQ (reference sequence). The CDR3 consists of 13 residues. CDR3 in amino acids: CASSPRNNYEQYF. The CDR3 nucleotides are TGTGCCAGCAGCCCTCGAAACAACTACGAGCAGTACTTC.